The clone carrying this T cell receptor (beta chain) was picked up a small number of times. What it binds is unknown. This CDR3 comprises 17 residues. Germline lookup yields CDR1 MNHEY and CDR2 SMNVEV (reference sequence). Trimming took off 2 bases at V and 5 bases at J, with 19 bases between the two ends. Clones were read by immunoSEQ multiplex PCR, and TCRdb kept only the in-frame ones, dropping some. The sample comprises 30,000 to 35,000 clones, more than 60% of which are singletons, and more than 14% rests with the top ten. The data were obtained in a study of OX40 agonist ivuxolimab in advanced cancers. The overall study: Patients were treated with ivuxolimab, an agonistic anti-OX40 (CD134) antibody. Over 30% of patients had received prior checkpoint inhibitor therapy. One hepatocellular carcinoma and a couple of cutaneous melanoma patients partially responded.

General study findings and limits: The authors did not determine the antigen specificity of the expanded peripheral T cells.

The chain is built from TRBV27 and TRBJ2-1; the D gene could be TRBD1 or TRBD2 (6 bases each). This TCR derives from an adult with an advanced solid tumor such as melanoma, head and neck, liver or kidney cancer. The sample in question was CD4+ or CD8+ T cells sorted from blood, obtained in a trial of the OX40 agonist ivuxolimab. DNA for the CDR3: TGTGCCAGCAGTTTAAGGTCTGGGGGGCGGTCGAACAATGAGCAGTTCTTC. Protein sequence: CASSLRSGGRSNNEQFF.